This T cell receptor beta chain was retrieved from a study of blood T cell repertoires in COVID-19. Study overall: The United States, Italy and Spain provided the acute and convalescent COVID-19 samples. PBMCs, B-cell-depleted T cells, or T cells were the source of the cDNA or gDNA that made up the material.

Germline CDR1 and CDR2: MNHEY and SMNVEV (reference sequence). V lost 3 bases and J lost 4, with 12 bases in between. The CDR3 has 14 residues. TCRdb's copy holds only in-frame clones and misses some; the assay was immunoSEQ multiplex PCR. Altogether some 56,000 clones are present, 70% to 85% being singletons, with the ten largest covering around a tenth. The sample was peripheral blood. This clonotype was sampled from an elderly man with COVID-19, enrolled during active disease. The rearrangement uses TRBV27 and TRBJ1-2; D ambiguous. CDR3 in amino acids: CASSFGSAPYGYTF. In DNA form, the CDR3 reads TGTGCCAGCAGTTTCGGGTCGGCTCCCTATGGCTACACCTTC.